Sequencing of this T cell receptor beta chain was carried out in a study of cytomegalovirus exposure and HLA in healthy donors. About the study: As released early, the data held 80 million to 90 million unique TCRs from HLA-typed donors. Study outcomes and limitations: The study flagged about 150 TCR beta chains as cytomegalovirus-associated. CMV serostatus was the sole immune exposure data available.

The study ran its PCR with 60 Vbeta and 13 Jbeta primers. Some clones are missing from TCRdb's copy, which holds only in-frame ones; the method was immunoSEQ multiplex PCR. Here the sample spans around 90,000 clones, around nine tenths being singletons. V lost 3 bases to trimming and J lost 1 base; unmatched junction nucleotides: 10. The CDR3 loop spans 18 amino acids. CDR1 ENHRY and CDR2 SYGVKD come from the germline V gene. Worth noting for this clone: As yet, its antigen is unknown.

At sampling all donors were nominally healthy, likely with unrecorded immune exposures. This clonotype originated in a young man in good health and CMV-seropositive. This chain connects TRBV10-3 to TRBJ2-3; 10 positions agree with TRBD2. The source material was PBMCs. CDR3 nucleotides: TGTGCCATCAGTGATTCTAGCGGGAGAAGAGTTGGCACAGATACGCAGTATTTT. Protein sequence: CAISDSSGRRVGTDTQYF.